The source of this T cell receptor (beta chain) is a study of blood T cell repertoires in COVID-19. On the study more broadly: Donors in the United States, Italy and Spain gave samples during acute or convalescent COVID-19. PBMCs, B-cell-depleted T cells, or T cells provided the cDNA or gDNA that made up the material.

Only in-frame clones appear in the TCRdb table, and some are missing; sequencing was by immunoSEQ multiplex PCR. The table records about 140,000 clones, around 87% of them present only once. J was trimmed by 8 bases and V by 3 bases; bases with no gene match: 4. The CDR3 consists of 13 residues. In germline, CDR1 is MDHEN, CDR2 SYDVKM. Input material: peripheral blood. This clonotype was sampled from a woman aged 40 to 49 with acute or convalescent COVID-19. The chain has TRBV28 and TRBJ1-2; 9 bases match TRBD1. The DNA of the CDR3 is TGTGCCAGCAGTTTGGGACAGGGACTGGGCTACACCTTC. Its translation is CASSLGQGLGYTF.